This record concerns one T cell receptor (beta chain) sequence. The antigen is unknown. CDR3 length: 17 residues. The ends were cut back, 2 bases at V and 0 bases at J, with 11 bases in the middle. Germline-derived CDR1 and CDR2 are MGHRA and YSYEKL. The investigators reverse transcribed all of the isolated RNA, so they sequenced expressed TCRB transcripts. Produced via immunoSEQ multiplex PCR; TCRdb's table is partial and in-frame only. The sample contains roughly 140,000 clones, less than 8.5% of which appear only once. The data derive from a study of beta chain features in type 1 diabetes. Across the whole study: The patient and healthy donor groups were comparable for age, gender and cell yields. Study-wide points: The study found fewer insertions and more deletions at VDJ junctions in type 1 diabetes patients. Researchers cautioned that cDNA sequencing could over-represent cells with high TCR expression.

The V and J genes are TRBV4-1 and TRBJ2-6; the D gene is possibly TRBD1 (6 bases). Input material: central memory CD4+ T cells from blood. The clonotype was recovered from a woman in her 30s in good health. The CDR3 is CASSQQGLTSGANVLTF. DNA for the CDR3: TGCGCCAGCAGCCAACAGGGGTTAACCTCTGGGGCCAACGTCCTGACTTTC.